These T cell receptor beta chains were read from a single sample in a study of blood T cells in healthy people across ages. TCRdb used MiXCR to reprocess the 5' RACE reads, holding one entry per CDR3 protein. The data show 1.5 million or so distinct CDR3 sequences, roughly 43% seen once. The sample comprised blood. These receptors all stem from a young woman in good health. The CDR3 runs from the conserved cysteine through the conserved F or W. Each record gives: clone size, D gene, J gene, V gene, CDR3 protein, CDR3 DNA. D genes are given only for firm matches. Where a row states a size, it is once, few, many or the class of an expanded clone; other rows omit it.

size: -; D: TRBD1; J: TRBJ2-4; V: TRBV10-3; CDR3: CAISDSRDRLNIQYF; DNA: TGTGCCATCAGTGACTCTCGGGACAGGTTAAACATTCAGTACTTC
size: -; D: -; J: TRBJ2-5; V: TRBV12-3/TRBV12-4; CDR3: CASIFGSAETQYF; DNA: TGTGCCAGCATTTTTGGGTCAGCAGAGACCCAGTACTTC
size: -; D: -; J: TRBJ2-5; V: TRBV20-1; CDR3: CSATGRAETQYF; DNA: TGCAGTGCTACAGGACGGGCGGAGACCCAGTACTTC
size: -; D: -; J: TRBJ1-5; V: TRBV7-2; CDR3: CASSLSAAWNQPQHF; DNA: TGTGCCAGCAGCTTAAGCGCAGCTTGGAATCAGCCCCAGCATTTT
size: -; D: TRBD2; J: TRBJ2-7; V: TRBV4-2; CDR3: CASNPGSSGRASWYNEQYF; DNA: TGTGCCAGCAACCCAGGGAGTAGCGGGAGGGCCAGCTGGTACAATGAGCAGTACTTC
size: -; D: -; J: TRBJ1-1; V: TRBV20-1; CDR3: CSGDSNTEAFF; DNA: TGCAGTGGAGACTCTAACACTGAAGCTTTCTTT
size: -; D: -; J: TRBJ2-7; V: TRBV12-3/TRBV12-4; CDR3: CASSPQDQGFDEQYF; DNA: TGTGCCAGCAGTCCCCAGGACCAGGGGTTCGACGAGCAGTACTTC
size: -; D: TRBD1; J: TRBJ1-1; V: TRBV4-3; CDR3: CASSQAGTAFETEAFF; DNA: TGCGCCAGCAGCCAAGCGGGGACAGCGTTTGAGACTGAAGCTTTCTTT
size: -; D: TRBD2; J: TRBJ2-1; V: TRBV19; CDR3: CASSIPGLADSYNEQFF; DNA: TGTGCCAGTAGTATCCCCGGACTAGCTGACTCCTACAATGAGCAGTTCTTC
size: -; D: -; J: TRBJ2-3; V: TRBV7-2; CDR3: CASSGDRTAGTQYF; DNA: TGTGCCAGCAGCGGGGACCGGACGGCCGGTACGCAGTATTTT
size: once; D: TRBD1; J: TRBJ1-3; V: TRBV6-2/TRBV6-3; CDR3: CASSSGDRRSSGNTIYF; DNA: TGTGCCAGCAGTTCCGGGGACAGACGGAGCTCTGGAAACACCATATATTTT
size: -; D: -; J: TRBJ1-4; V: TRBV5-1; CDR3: CASSSMGTAVVEKLFF; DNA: TGCGCCAGCAGCAGCATGGGGACCGCAGTCGTCGAAAAACTGTTTTTT
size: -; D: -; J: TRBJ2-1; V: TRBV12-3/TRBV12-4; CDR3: CASSSIAWGEQFF; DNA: TGTGCCAGCAGTAGCATAGCTTGGGGGGAGCAGTTCTTC
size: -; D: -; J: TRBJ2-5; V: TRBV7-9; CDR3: CASSLIGRTQYF; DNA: TGTGCCAGCAGCCTGATCGGACGGACCCAGTACTTC